This T cell receptor beta chain was captured by sequencing in a study of human thymus T cells. Whole-study results and caveats: The related literature has documented a marked overlap of thymic repertoires among unrelated individuals.

Generated by immunoSEQ multiplex PCR, the TCRdb table keeps only in-frame clones and is missing some. In the table there are about 130,000 clones, around 94% of which are singletons. The CDR3 extends over 15 amino acids. CDR1 SNHLY and CDR2 FYNNEI come from the germline V gene. V was pared by 0 bases and J by 5 bases, with 4 bases of the junction left unmatched. In regard to this clone: The antigen is unknown.

Thymus pieces cut out during corrective heart surgery were the tissue that was used. Healthy Finnish infants having corrective surgery for congenital heart defects served as donors. The chain has TRBV2 and TRBJ1-5; 7 positions match TRBD1. Sequencing was performed on thymus tissue. This TCR was recovered from a boy under two years old with a congenital heart defect but otherwise immunologically healthy. CDR3 sequence reads: CASSEARDRDQPQHF. The CDR3 DNA sequence: TGTGCCAGCAGTGAAGCCAGGGACAGAGATCAGCCCCAGCATTTT.